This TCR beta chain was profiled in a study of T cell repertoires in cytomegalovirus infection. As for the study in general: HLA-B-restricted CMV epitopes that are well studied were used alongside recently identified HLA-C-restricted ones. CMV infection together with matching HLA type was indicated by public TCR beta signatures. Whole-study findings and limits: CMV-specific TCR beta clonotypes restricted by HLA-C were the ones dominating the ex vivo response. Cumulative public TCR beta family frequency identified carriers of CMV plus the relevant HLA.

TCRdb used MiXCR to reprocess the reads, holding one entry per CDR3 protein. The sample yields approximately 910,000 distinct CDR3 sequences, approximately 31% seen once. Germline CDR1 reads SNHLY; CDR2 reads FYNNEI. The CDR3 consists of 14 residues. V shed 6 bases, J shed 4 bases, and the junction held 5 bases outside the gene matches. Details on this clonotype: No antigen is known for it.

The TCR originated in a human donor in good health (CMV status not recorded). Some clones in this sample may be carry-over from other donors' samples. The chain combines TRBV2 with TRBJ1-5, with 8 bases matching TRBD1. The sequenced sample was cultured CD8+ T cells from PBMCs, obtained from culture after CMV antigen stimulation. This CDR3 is CASRDREGNQPQHF. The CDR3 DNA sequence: TGTGCCAGCAGGGACAGGGAAGGAAATCAGCCCCAGCATTTT. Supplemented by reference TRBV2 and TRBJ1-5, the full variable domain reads EPEVTQTPSHQVTQMGQEVILRCVPISNHLYFYWYRQILGQKVEFLVSFYNNEISEKSEIFDDQFSVERPDGSNFTLKIRSTKLEDSAMYFCASRDREGNQPQHFGDGTRLSIL.